This TCR beta chain was captured in a study of molecular identifiers for immune sequencing clone quantification. Methods described previously were used for bulk TCR libraries, and listed TCR primers were applied. TCRdb re-called the PCR reads through MiXCR, storing one row per CDR3 protein. Altogether approximately 500,000 distinct CDR3 sequences are present, about a fifth being singletons, with the ten largest covering roughly 0.81%. Study-wide results and limits: Naive cells had under 1% of molecules in clones above 20 RNA copies, effectors over 97%. Highly expanded clone sizes could end up underestimated if a barcode were shared by identical TCR molecules.

In the sort, naive CD8 T cells were defined as CD8+CD4-CCR7+CD45RA+. The length of the CDR3 is 15 residues. The ends lost 0 bases at V and 3 bases at J; junction bases unmatched: 4. Germline V CDR1 and CDR2: GTSNPN, SVGIG (reference sequence). A few counts support this clonotype. No antigen is known for it. This rearrangement joins TRBV30 to TRBJ2-7; 11 bases line up with TRBD1. This TCR derives from a human donor in good health. Some libraries in this study had Jurkat cell RNA spiked in. The material sequenced was naive CD8+ T cells from blood, with Jurkat cell RNA spiked in. Subset defined: FACS-sorted CD8+CD4-CCR7+CD45RA+ naive T cells. As DNA, the CDR3 is TGTGCCTGGAGTGTGGGGACAGGGGGTTTCTACGAGCAGTACTTC. It yields the protein CAWSVGTGGFYEQYF.